This T cell receptor beta chain is from a study of cytomegalovirus exposure and HLA in healthy donors. Per germline, CDR1 SGDLS and CDR2 YYNGEE. The CDR3 covers 18 residues. V lost 0 bases and J 1 base, leaving 19 bases between the germline ends. Broader study findings: Earlier analysis found most TCR beta V segments productive about 87% or about 30% of the time. Later analysis demonstrated an association between a missense DCLRE1C variant and TCR beta V- and J-gene trimming. Later work found most CMV-associated TCR beta chains apparently HLA-restricted.

PCR was performed using 60 Vbeta and 13 Jbeta primers. Original processing methods: Later reanalysis found roughly 80 million unique TCR beta chains, around 10 million of them shared. Libraries were prepared by immunoSEQ multiplex PCR; TCRdb keeps only in-frame clonotypes and omits some of them. Clone size and V and J calls were adopted from that table, with D and trimming inferred from the DNA. In the table there are about 120,000 clones, about 66% of which are singletons. On this clone itself: Its cognate antigen is unknown.

The TCR comes from a young man in good health and CMV-seropositive. V and J are TRBV9 and TRBJ2-5; maybe TRBD1 (5 bases). Sequencing was performed on PBMCs. The CDR3 bases are TGTGCCAGCAGCGTAGCGGCTGGGGCAGGCTACGTCCAAGAGACCCAGTACTTC. It codes for CASSVAAGAGYVQETQYF.